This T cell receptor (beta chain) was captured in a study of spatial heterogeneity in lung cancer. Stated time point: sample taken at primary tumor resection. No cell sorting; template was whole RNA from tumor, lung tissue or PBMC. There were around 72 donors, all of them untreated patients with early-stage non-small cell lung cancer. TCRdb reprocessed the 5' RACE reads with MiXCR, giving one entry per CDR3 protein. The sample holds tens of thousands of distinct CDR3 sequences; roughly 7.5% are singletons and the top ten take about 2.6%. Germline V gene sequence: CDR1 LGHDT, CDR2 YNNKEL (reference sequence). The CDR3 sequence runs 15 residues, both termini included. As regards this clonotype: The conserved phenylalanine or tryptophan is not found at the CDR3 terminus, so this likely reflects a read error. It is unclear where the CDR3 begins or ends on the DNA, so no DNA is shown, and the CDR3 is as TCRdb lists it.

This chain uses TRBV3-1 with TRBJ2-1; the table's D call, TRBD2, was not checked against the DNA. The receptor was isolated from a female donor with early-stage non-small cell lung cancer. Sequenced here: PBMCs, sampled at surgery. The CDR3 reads CASSQDSVRTQGLIL.